This TCR beta chain is drawn from a study of graft-versus-host responses after intestinal transplantation. For the study at large: Those transplanted obtained multivisceral, liver-intestinal, or isolated intestinal grafts. The study gave all recipients anti-thymocyte globulin induction, then tacrolimus and steroids for about 3 years.

Turning to this clone: Its antigen is as yet unknown.

V shed 4 bases and J 5 bases; nucleotides not matched to a gene: 4. Germline V lookup: CDR1 ENHRY, CDR2 SYGVKD. This CDR3 contains 14 residues. Study-level results: Some patients had graft-donor T cell macrochimerism. In their allografts, the ratios of graft-versus-host to host-versus-graft T cell clones were high. GvH clones appeared in recipient marrow, some first in ileum or blood.

The protocol was immunoSEQ multiplex PCR, while the TCRdb copy is restricted to in-frame clones and leaves out a portion. The table records roughly 100,000 clones, 93% of them present only once. The starting material was unstimulated CD8+ T cells sorted from spleen or lymph node cells, obtained before intestinal transplant. The sequence came from a human donor who received an intestinal transplant. This sequence joins TRBV10-3 and TRBJ2-1, with 8 bases that match TRBD2. This chain's CDR3 is CAISGTSRHNEQFF. In DNA form, the CDR3 reads TGTGCCATCAGTGGGACTAGCCGACACAATGAGCAGTTCTTC.